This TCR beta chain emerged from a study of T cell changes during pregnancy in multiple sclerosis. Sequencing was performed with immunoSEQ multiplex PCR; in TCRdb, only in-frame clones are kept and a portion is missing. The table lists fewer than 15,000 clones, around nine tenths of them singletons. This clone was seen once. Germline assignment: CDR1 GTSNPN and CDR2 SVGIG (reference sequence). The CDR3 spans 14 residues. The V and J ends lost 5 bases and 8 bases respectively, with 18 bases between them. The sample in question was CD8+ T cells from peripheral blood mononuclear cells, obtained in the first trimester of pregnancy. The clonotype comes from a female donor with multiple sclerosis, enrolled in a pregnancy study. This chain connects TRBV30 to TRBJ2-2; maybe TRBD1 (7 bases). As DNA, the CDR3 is TGTGCCTGGTCTTTAACAGGGGAGGTAGGGGAGCTGTTTTTT. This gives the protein CAWSLTGEVGELFF.